This TCR beta chain was recorded in a study of OX40 agonist ivuxolimab in advanced cancers. Study-level information: From 23 to 79 years was the age range, with a mean of roughly 59 years, and about 78% were male. Of the participants, around 39% had some prior anti-PD-1, anti-PD-L1 or anti-CTLA-4 therapy, which was allowed.

The CDR3 contains 14 residues. Germline V gene sequence: CDR1 SGHRS, CDR2 YFSETQ. The V gene end was trimmed by 5 bases and the J gene end by 5 bases; junction bases not matched to a gene: 10. Assay used: immunoSEQ multiplex PCR; TCRdb lists only in-frame clones, some missing. The data show some 37,000 clones, more than 75% seen once. The rearrangement uses TRBV5-1 and TRBJ2-7; 7 nucleotides align to TRBD1. Sample: CD4+ or CD8+ T cells sorted from blood, taken in a trial of the OX40 agonist ivuxolimab. This receptor was obtained from an adult with an advanced solid tumor such as melanoma, head and neck, liver or kidney cancer. The CDR3 bases are TGCGCCAGCAGTGAGTTAGGGGGCAGCGACGAGCAGTACTTC. Protein sequence: CASSELGGSDEQYF.